This T cell receptor (beta chain) was captured in a study of molecular identifiers for immune sequencing clone quantification. Study-wide points: In CMV-specific effectors, clones above 20 copies held over 98% of molecules; naive, under 1%.

Each CDR3 protein gets one entry after TCRdb re-called the PCR reads with MiXCR. This sample has around 7,700 distinct CDR3 sequences, with approximately 31% found just once. The authors sorted naive CD8 T cells as CD8+CD4-CCR7+CD45RA+. This clonotype turned up a few times. Its antigen is undetermined. The CDR3 length is 12 residues. CDR1 is SGHRS and CDR2 is YFSETQ in the germline V gene. Trimming removed 4 bases at V and 2 bases at J, with 6 bases between. This clonotype was sampled from a human donor in good health. Some libraries in this study had Jurkat cell RNA spiked in. J is TRBJ1-1 and V is TRBV5-1; D is uncertain. The sample comprised naive CD8+ T cells from blood, with Jurkat cell RNA spiked in. This sample's subset: FACS-sorted CD8+CD4-CCR7+CD45RA+ naive T cells. CDR3 DNA sequence: TGCGCCAGCAGCCTAGATAACACTGAAGCTTTCTTT. The encoded protein is CASSLDNTEAFF.